The text below deals with one T cell receptor beta chain. Its antigen is unknown. These data come from a study of T-cell memory formation after mild COVID-19. The study, taken as a whole, reports: SARS-CoV-2 specificity of second-wave clones peaking day 37 was unconfirmed.

TCRdb fed the 5' RACE reads into MiXCR, producing one record per CDR3 protein. The sample shows some 300,000 distinct CDR3 sequences, under 25% of them seen only once. Germline CDR1 reads DFQATT; CDR2 reads SNEGSKA (reference sequence). V gave up 3 bases and J gave up 10 bases, with 12 bases separating them. CDR3 length equals 11 residues. This rearrangement joins TRBV20-1 to TRBJ1-1; no reliable D call. The sample comprised PBMCs or a T cell subset sorted from them (not recorded which). This sequence was found in a man in his late teens or twenties who had mild COVID-19 (a few samples of this study predate the infection). Cell type and time point are not known. CDR3 sequence: CSASGPPGAFF. CDR3 DNA sequence: TGCAGTGCTAGTGGCCCACCGGGAGCTTTCTTT.